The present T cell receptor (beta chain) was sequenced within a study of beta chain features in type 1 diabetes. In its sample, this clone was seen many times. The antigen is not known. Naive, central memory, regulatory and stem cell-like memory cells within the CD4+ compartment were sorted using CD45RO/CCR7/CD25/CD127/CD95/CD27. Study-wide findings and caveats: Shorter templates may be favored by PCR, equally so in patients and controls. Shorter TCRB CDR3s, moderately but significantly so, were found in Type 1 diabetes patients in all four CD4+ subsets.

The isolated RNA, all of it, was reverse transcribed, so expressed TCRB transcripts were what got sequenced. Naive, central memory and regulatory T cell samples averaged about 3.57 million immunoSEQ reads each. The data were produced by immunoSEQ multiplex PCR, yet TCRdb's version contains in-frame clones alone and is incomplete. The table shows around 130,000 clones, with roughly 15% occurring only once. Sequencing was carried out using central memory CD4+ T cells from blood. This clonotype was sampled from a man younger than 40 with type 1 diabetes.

The CDR3 DNA sequence: TGTGCCAGCAGCCAAGTGTACGGTGGGACTGAAGCTTTCTTT. Amino acids: CASSQVYGGTEAFF. V is TRBV14 and J is TRBJ1-1, with no clear D. Trimming removed 1 base at V and 5 bases at J, with 11 bases between. The CDR3 totals 14 residues. The germline V gene encodes CDR1 SGHDN and CDR2 FVKESK.